This T cell receptor beta chain was profiled in a study of identical twins (dated by TCRdb to about 2016). General notes on the study: The study deep-sequenced TCR alpha and beta repertoires from monozygotic twins, unrelated adults of various ages and cord blood to test whether fetal clonotypes persist. Replicate twin experiments were performed at different times using different library preparation protocols to rule out contamination. Here is what the overall study found, with its caveats: Abundant cord blood beta clonotypes carried fewer insertions; young adult naive repertoires showed a weaker similar trend, while memory repertoires showed none. A weaker excess of twin sharing was found in beta out-of-frame sequences because the signal-to-noise ratio was lowered by fewer shared sequences. In monozygotic twins, out-of-frame TCR alpha sharing was systematically underestimated by recombination models, although the models agreed with sharing between unrelated individuals. Because the same donors could not be followed over many years, the conclusions relied on cross-sectional statistical analysis. Invariant T cells such as MAIT and iNKT could partly confound zero-insertion analyses, although diverse VJ usage argued against such confounding for most clonotypes. Out-of-frame TCR alpha sequences shared between twins showed an excess of low generation-probability sequences compared with coincidental sharing between unrelated individuals.

V is cut by 4 bases and J by 5 bases, and the space between the germline ends is 12 bases. The germline V gene yields SGHTA for CDR1 and FQGTGA for CDR2. Spanning cysteine to phenylalanine, the CDR3 consists of 13 amino acids. The retained sequence is limited to the CDR3, 39 bases, with the frame set at the first base. Library preparation used 5' RACE. Data came from an Illumina HiSeq 2000. A universal primer binding site was added through template switching, and the final cDNA carried a unique molecular identifier so that TCR cDNA molecules could be counted accurately. Specific primers in the conserved constant-segment region were used to synthesize first-strand cDNA for the TCR alpha and beta chains. To control for contamination, every cDNA library was double barcoded, receiving both a SMART-Mk sample barcode and Illumina barcodes. TruSeq adapter sequences, together with Illumina sample barcodes, were added in two successive PCR steps. TCR alpha and beta cDNA libraries were sequenced on the Illumina HiSeq platform with custom primers. As for the authors' bioinformatics: Raw reads were processed with MiGEC to extract unique molecular identifiers, and MiXCR was used to determine CDR3 positions. Recombination models were inferred per individual with the repgenHMM and IGoR tools using an EM algorithm. The analysis of shared clonotypes was done with the tcR package in R, with sharing normalized by the product of cloneset sizes. To study raw recombination without the effects of thymic and clonal selection, out-of-frame nonproductive sequences were analyzed. Using fastp at Q25 and MiXCR, TCRdb reprocessed the public reads and kept productive beta chains. CDR3 protein sequences are deduplicated, and each keeps its most common genes and DNA. TCRdb assigned the V and J calls; the authors' analysis was not used. The sample table lists around 480,000 distinct CDR3 sequences, roughly an eighth of them with a count of one. The top ten constitute about 0.94% of the sample.

Worth noting for this clonotype: Its antigen remains undetermined. Base-call qualities are not available, and no considerably larger clone is one nucleotide away.

Every donor in the study was a healthy Caucasian. The twin cohort consisted of three pairs of female monozygotic twins, all aged roughly 18 to 29 years. Positive isolation kits from Invitrogen were used to isolate the CD4+ and CD8+ T cell populations. Separately, the same data were catalogued under a study of yellow fever vaccine responses in identical twins. From the second report: According to the authors, the vaccine-induced T cell response in identical twins seemed to be partly convergent and partly specific to each individual. The study precisely tracked vaccine-responding T cell clones in identical twins.

The receptor's source is a woman under 30 in good health. Sequences were obtained from CD4+ T cells sorted from blood. The chain uses TRBV7-3 and TRBJ2-7, with an unclear D gene assignment. The sequenced DNA: TGTGCCAGCAGCTCGACGGACGACCACGAGCAGTACTTC. It codes for CASSSTDDHEQYF. Reference TRBV7-3 and TRBJ2-7 genes cover what lies past the CDR3, so the full variable domain is GAGVSQTPSNKVTEKGKYVELRCDPISGHTALYWYRQSLGQGPEFLIYFQGTGAADDSGLPNDRFFAVRPEGSVSTLKIQRTERGDSAVYLCASSSTDDHEQYFGPGTRLTVT.